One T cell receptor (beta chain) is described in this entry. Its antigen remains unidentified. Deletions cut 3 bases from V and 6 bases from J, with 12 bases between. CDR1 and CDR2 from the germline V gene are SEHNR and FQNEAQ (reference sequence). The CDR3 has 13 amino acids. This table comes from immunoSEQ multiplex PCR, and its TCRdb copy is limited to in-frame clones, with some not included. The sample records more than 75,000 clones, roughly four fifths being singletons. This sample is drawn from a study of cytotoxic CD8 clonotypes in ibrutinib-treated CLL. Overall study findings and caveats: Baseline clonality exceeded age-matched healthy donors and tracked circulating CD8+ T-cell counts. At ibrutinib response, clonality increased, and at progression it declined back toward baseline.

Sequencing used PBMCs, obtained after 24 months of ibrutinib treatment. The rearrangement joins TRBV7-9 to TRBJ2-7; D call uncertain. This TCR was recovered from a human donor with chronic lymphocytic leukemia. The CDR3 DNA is TGTGCCAGCAGCTTGGTTGGAAACGGCGAGCAGTACTTC. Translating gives CASSLVGNGEQYF.